A single sample gave rise to the 5 T cell receptor beta chains below, sequenced in a study of blood T cells in healthy people across ages. Using a J-beta primer mix together with a sample-barcoded 5' primer, a second PCR was run for roughly 7 to 11 cycles. TCRdb re-analysed the 5' RACE reads in MiXCR, keeping a single row per CDR3 protein. The sample carries some 850,000 distinct CDR3 sequences, around a quarter recorded once. Separately, the same data were catalogued under a study of T cells of mothers and their children.

The sample was blood. These TCRs come from a boy aged 10-17 years in good health.

The chain combines TRBV20-1 with TRBJ1-1; possible D gene TRBD1, 5 bases. The CDR3 is 14 amino acids. V lost 1 base to trimming and J lost 6 bases, with 15 bases between them. Germline CDR1 DFQATT, CDR2 SNEGSKA (reference sequence). CDR3 bases: TGCAGTGCTAGAGGTCCAGGGCGATTCGCTGAAGCTTTCTTT. Amino acids: CSARGPGRFAEAFF.

The chain uses TRBV25-1 and TRBJ2-5; 9 bases line up with TRBD1. The CDR3 is 16 amino acids. Losses at the gene ends were 1 base for V and 4 bases for J; bases not matched to a gene: 7. Germline V lookup: CDR1 MGHDK, CDR2 SYGVNS. As DNA, the CDR3 is TGTGCCAGCAGTGAATTTGGGGACAGGGACGGAGAGACCCAGTACTTC. This sequence encodes CASSEFGDRDGETQYF.

The rearrangement uses TRBV7-2 and TRBJ2-1; D gene unclear. The CDR3 runs 14 residues. Germline assignment: CDR1 SGHTA and CDR2 FQGNSA. V lost 5 bases and J lost 5, with 13 bases in between. CDR3 DNA: TGTGCCAGCAGCCCGAATGGCCTTGACAATGAGCAGTTCTTC. It specifies CASSPNGLDNEQFF.

The rearrangement links TRBV5-1 to TRBJ2-1; the D is unclear. Trimming removed 2 bases at V and 0 bases at J, with 12 bases between. The CDR3 is made up of 16 amino acids. Germline-derived CDR1 and CDR2 are SGHRS and YFSETQ. The CDR3 DNA sequence: TGCGCCAGCAGCTTAGAGGTACCTAGCTCCTACAATGAGCAGTTCTTC. Translation: CASSLEVPSSYNEQFF. Looking up the rest from reference TRBV5-1 and TRBJ2-1 gives the full variable domain: KAGVTQTPRYLIKTRGQQVTLSCSPISGHRSVSWYQQTPGQGLQFLFEYFSETQRNKGNFPGRFSGRQFSNSRSEMNVSTLELGDSALYLCASSLEVPSSYNEQFFGPGTRLTVL.

This chain joins TRBV20-1 and TRBJ2-5, with D hard to call. The J call may not be correct, given that the DNA end is closer to TRBJ2-1. Germline V gene lookup returns CDR1 DFQATT and CDR2 SNEGSKA (reference sequence). The CDR3 runs 14 residues. CDR3: CSARVLAIGNEQFF. The CDR3 nucleotides are TGCAGTGCCCGGGTCCTCGCAATTGGCAATGAGCAGTTCTTC.